This record looks at one T cell receptor beta chain sequence and its context. The data were obtained in a study of blood T cell repertoires in COVID-19. Germline V gives CDR1 SGHDT, CDR2 YYEEEE. Trimming removed 4 bases at V and 4 bases at J, with 12 bases between. This CDR3 has 14 residues. The data were produced by immunoSEQ multiplex PCR, yet TCRdb's version contains in-frame clones alone and is incomplete. The sample holds around 340,000 clones, around 88% seen once. The clonotype originates from an older woman with COVID-19, enrolled during active disease. The rearrangement links TRBV5-6 to TRBJ1-3; perhaps TRBD1 as D (6 bases). Sequencing input: peripheral blood. CDR3 in DNA: TGTGCCAGCAGCCTTACAGGGATCGGAAACACCATATATTTT. Protein sequence: CASSLTGIGNTIYF.